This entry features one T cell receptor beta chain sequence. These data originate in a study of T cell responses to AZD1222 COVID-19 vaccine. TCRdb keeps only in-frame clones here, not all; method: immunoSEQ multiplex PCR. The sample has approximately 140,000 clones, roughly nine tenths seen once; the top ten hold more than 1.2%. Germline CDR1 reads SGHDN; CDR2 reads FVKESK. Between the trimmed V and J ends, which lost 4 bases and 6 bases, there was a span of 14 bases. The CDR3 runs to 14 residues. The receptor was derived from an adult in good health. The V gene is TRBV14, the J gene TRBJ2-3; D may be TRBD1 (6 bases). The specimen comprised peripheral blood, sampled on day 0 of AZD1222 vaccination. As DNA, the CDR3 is TGTGCCAGCAGCCCGGGACACGGTGGGGATACGCAGTATTTT. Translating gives CASSPGHGGDTQYF.